This TCR beta chain stems from a study of T-cell memory formation after mild COVID-19. Study-wide points: Shrinking CD4+ clones resided mostly in CM and EM, and CD8+ ones in EMRA. While clones contracting from day 15 to 85 were balanced between CD4 and CD8, later expanders leaned CD4+. There was no confirmation that second-wave clones peaking on day 37 were SARS-CoV-2 specific.

TCR alpha and TCR beta cDNA libraries carrying sample barcodes and UMIs came from 5'RACE with constant-segment primers. TCRdb re-called the 5' RACE reads with MiXCR, one entry per CDR3 protein. The table lists about 430,000 distinct CDR3 sequences, 20% to 25% of them singletons. V lost 6 bases to trimming and J lost 6 bases; unmatched junction nucleotides: 8. CDR3 length equals 14 residues. Germline V lookup: CDR1 LNHDA, CDR2 SQIVND (reference sequence). Remarks on this clonotype: Its antigen is undetermined.

Sample: PBMCs or a T cell subset sorted from them (not recorded which). The chain combines TRBV19 with TRBJ2-1, with TRBD2 identical over 7 bases. The clonotype comes from an adult woman who had mild COVID-19 (a few samples of this study predate the infection). Cell type and time point are not known. The CDR3 sequence: CASRGLDWINEQFF. For the CDR3, the DNA is TGTGCCAGTAGAGGACTAGACTGGATCAATGAGCAGTTCTTC.